This entry features one T cell receptor beta chain sequence. Its matching antigen is unknown. Assay: immunoSEQ multiplex PCR; the TCRdb copy retains only in-frame clones and omits some. The sample includes 95,000 to 110,000 clones, 87% seen only once; the top ten take 3.5% to 4.5%. This CDR3 has 17 residues. Germline assignment: CDR1 SGDLS and CDR2 YYNGEE. The ends were cut back, 0 bases at V and 0 bases at J, with 13 bases in the middle. The data originate from a study of T cell responses to AZD1222 COVID-19 vaccine. Points from the study as a whole: The peak T cell response came first, and repertoires were sampled only after it. Females outnumbered males among donors, who were mostly white British; clonal diversity was possibly underestimated. Spike was spanned by vaccine-associated CD4 TCRs, which were dominant at 160-218 and 743-854.

This TCR derives from an adult in good health. This rearrangement joins TRBV9 to TRBJ2-1, with D uncertain. The source was peripheral blood, collected on day 0 of AZD1222 vaccination. The CDR3: CASSVDPRSTSYNEQFF. The CDR3, as DNA: TGTGCCAGCAGCGTAGACCCCCGTTCAACCTCCTACAATGAGCAGTTCTTC.